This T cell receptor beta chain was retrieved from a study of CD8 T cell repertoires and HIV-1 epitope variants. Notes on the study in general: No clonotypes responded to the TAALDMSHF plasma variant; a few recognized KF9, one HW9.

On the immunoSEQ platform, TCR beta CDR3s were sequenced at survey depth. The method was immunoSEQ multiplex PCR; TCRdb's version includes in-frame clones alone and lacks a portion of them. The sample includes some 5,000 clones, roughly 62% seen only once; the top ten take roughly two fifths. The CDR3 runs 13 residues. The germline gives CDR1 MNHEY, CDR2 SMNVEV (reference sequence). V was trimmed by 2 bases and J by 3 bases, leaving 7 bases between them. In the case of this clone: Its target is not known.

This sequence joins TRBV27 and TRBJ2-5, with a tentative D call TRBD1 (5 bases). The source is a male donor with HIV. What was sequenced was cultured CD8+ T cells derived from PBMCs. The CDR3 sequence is CASSLVTEETQYF. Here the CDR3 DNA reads TGTGCCAGCAGTTTAGTGACAGAAGAGACCCAGTACTTC.